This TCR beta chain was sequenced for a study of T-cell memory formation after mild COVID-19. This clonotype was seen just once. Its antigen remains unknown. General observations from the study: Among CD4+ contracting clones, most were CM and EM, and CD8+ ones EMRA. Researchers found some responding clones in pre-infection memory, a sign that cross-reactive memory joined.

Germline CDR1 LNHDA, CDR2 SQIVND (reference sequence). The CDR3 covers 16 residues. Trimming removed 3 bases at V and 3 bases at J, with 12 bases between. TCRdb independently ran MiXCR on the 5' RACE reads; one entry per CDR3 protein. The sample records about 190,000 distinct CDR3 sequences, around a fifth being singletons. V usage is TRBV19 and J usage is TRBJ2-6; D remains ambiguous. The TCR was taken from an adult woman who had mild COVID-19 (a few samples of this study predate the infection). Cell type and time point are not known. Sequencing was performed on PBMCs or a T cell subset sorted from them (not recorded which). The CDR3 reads CASSIAHMGGANVLTF. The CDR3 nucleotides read TGTGCCAGTAGTATCGCCCATATGGGTGGGGCCAACGTCCTGACTTTC.